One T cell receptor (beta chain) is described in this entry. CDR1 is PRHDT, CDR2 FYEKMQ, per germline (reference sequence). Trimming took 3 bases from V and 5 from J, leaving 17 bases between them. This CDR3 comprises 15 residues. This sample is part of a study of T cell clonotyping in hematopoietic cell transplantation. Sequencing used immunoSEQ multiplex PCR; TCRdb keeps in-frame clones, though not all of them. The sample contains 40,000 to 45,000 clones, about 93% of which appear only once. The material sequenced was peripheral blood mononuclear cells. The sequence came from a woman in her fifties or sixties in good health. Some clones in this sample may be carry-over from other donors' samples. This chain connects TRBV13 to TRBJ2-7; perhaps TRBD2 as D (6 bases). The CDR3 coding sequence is TGTGCCAGCAGCTTTTCGAACCAGGGAGGCGACGAGCAGTACTTC. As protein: CASSFSNQGGDEQYF.